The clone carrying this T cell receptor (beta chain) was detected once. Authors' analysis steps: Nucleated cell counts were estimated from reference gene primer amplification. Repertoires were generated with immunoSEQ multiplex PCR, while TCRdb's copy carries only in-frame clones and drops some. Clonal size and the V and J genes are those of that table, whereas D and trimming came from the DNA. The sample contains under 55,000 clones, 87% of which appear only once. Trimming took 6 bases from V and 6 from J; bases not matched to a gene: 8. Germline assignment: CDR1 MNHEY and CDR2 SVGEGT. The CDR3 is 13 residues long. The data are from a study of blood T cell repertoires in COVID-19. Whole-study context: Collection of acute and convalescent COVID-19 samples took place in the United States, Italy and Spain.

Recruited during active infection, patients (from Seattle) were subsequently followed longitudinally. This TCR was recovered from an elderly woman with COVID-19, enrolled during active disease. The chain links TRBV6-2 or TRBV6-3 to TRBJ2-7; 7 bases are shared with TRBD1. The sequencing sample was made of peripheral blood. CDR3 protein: CASSLDRPTEQYF. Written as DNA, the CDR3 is TGTGCCAGCAGCTTGGACAGGCCAACCGAGCAGTACTTC.